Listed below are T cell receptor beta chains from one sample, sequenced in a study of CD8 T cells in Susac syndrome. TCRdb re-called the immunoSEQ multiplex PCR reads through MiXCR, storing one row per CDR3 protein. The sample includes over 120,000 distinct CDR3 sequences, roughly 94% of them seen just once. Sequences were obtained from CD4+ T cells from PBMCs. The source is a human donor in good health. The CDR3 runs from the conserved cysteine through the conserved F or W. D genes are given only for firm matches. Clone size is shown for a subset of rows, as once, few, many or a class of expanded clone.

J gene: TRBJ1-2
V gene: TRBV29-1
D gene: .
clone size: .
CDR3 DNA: TGCAGCGTTGGTGGGACGGTCTATGGCTACACCTTC
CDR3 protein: CSVGGTVYGYTF

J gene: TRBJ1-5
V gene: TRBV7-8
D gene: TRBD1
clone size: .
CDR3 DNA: TGTGCCAGCAGCTCGCAGGGGGCGCGGCAGCCCCAGCATTTT
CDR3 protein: CASSSQGARQPQHF

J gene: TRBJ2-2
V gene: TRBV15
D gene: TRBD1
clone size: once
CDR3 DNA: TGTGCCACCAGTCCGAGGGCAGGGGGTACCGGGGAGCTGTTTTTT
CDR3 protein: CATSPRAGGTGELFF

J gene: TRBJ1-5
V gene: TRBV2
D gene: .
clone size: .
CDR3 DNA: TGTGCCAGCAGTGCCTCAGGGAGCATGCCCCAGCATTTT
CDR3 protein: CASSASGSMPQHF

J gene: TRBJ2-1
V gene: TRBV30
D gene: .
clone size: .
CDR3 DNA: TGTGCCTGGAACAAGGCAAGATACAATGAGCAGTTCTTC
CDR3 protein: CAWNKARYNEQFF

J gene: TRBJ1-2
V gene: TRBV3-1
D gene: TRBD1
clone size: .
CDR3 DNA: TGTGCCAGCAGCTGGGACAGGAGCCCGCGGGGCTACACCTTC
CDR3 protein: CASSWDRSPRGYTF

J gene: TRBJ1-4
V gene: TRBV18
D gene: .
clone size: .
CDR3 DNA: TGTGCCAGCTCCGAGGGCAGGACGACTTCTAATGAAAAACTGTTTTTT
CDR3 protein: CASSEGRTTSNEKLFF

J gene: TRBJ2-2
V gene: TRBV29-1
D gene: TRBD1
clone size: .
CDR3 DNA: TGCAGCGCAACCCCGGGACAGGTGAACACCGGGGAGCTGTTTTTT
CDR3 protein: CSATPGQVNTGELFF

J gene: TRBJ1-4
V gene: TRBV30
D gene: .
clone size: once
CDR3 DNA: TGTGCCTGGTGCAAAAGTGCAACTAATGAAAAACTGTTTTTT
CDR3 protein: CAWCKSATNEKLFF

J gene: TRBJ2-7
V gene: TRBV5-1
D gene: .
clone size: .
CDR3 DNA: TGCGCCAGCAGCTTGGGACAAGGGTGGGAGCAGTACTTC
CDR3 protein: CASSLGQGWEQYF

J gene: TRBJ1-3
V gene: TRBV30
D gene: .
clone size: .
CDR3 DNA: TGTGCCTGGAGTCTTTGGGCAGGGACCTCTGGAAACACCATATATTTT
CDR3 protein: CAWSLWAGTSGNTIYF

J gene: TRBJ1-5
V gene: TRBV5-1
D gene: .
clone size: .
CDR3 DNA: TGCGCCAGCAGCCCGGGAGCAGCCACAATGCCCCAGCATTTT
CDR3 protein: CASSPGAATMPQHF

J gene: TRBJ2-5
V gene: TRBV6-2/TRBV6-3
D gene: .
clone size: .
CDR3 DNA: TGTGCCAGCAGAAAACAGGGGAGGGAGACCCAGTACTTC
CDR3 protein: CASRKQGRETQYF

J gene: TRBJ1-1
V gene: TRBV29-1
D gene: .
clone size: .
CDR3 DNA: TGCAGCGTTGCCCTGACACCTGGGACTGAAGCTTTCTTT
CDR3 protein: CSVALTPGTEAFF

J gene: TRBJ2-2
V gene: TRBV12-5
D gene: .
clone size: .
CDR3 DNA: TGTGCTAGTGGTTTTTGGCAGGGTTTAACCACCGGGGAGCTGTTTTTT
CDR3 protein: CASGFWQGLTTGELFF

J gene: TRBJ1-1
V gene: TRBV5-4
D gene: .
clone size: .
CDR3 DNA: TGTGCCAGCCATAGGCAGGGTGTTTTCATGAACACTGAAGCTTTCTTT
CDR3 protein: CASHRQGVFMNTEAFF

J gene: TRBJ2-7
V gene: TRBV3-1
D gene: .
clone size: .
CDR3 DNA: TGTGCCAGCAGCCAAGACAGGGCGTCCTACGAGCAGTACTTC
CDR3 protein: CASSQDRASYEQYF